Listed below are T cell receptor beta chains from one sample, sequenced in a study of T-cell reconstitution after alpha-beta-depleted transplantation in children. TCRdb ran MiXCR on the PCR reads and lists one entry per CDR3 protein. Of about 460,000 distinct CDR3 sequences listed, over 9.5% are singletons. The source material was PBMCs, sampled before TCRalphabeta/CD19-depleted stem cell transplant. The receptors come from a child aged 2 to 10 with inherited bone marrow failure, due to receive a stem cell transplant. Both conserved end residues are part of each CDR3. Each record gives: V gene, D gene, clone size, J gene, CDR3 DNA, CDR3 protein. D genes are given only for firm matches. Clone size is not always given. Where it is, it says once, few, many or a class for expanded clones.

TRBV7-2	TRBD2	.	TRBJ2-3	TGTGCCAGCAGCTATCTAGCGGGGACCGACACAGATACGCAGTATTTT	CASSYLAGTDTDTQYF
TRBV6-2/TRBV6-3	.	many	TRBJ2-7	TGTGCCAGCAGTTCAGCGTGGGTCCCCTACGAGCAGTACTTC	CASSSAWVPYEQYF
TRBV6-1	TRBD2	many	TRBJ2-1	TGTGCCAGCAGTGAAGGGGCGGGAGATGGGGACAATGAGCAGTTCTTC	CASSEGAGDGDNEQFF
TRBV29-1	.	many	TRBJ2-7	TGCAGCGTTGAGACCTTGGCCTACGAGCAGTACTTC	CSVETLAYEQYF
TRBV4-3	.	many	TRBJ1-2	TGCGCCAGCAGCCAAGATATGAGGGCGGACTATGGCTACACCTTC	CASSQDMRADYGYTF
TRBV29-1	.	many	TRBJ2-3	TGCAGCGTCGCCCCAGGGTTAGATACGCAGTATTTT	CSVAPGLDTQYF
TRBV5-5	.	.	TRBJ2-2	TGTGCCAGCAGCCCCTTCGCTGCCCCTGACACCGGGGAGCTGTTTTTT	CASSPFAAPDTGELFF
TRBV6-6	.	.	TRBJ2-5	TGTGCCAGCAGAAAACAGATCCAAGAGACCCAGTACTTC	CASRKQIQETQYF
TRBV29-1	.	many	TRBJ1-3	TGCAGCGTTGAACTGGGGGGCTCATACTCTGGAAACACCATATATTTT	CSVELGGSYSGNTIYF
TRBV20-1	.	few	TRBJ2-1	TGCAGTGACAGGCCACAGGGCTCCTACAATGAGCAGTTCTTC	CSDRPQGSYNEQFF
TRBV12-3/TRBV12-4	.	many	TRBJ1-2	TGTGCCAGCAGGTCTCAGGAGCTTGATGGCTACACCTTC	CASRSQELDGYTF
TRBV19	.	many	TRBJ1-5	TGTGCCAGTAGTATCAGGGGCGCGGCGGGAGAGCCCCAGCATTTT	CASSIRGAAGEPQHF
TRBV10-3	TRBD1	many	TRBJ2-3	TGTGCCATCAGTGAGGCGGGACAGGGGATCGCAGATACGCAGTATTTT	CAISEAGQGIADTQYF
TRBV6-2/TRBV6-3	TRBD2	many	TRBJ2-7	TGTGCCAGCAAAGAGGGATGGACTAGCGGGCCCTACGAGCAGTACTTC	CASKEGWTSGPYEQYF
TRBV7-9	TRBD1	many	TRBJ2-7	TGTGCCAGCAGCTTAGCTCCGGGACAGTTCTACGAGCAGTACTTC	CASSLAPGQFYEQYF
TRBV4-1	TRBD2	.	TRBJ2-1	TGCGCCAGCAGCCAAGATAGGACTAGCGGGAGAGGTGGTGAGCAGTTCTTC	CASSQDRTSGRGGEQFF
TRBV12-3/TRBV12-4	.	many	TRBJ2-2	TGTGCCAGCAGTCCCCCGACAGGCACCGGGGAGCTGTTTTTT	CASSPPTGTGELFF
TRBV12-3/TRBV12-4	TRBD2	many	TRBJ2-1	TGTGCCAGCAGTTACGCGACTAGCGGGAGACCTCATGAGCAGTTCTTC	CASSYATSGRPHEQFF
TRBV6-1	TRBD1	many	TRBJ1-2	TGTGCCAGCAGTGACGCCTCTCTGGACAGGGGCTATGGCTACACCTTC	CASSDASLDRGYGYTF
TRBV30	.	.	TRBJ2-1	TGTGCCTGGACAGACTATGGACTCAACAATGAGCAGTTCTTC	CAWTDYGLNNEQFF
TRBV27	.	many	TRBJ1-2	TGTGCCAGCAGTTACTTGACAGGACCCAACTATGGCTACACCTTC	CASSYLTGPNYGYTF
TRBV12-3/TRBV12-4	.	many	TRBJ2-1	TGTGCCAGCAGTTACAGACTATTTATGGATGAGCAGTTCTTC	CASSYRLFMDEQFF
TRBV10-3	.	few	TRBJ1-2	TGTGCCATCAGTGGGATAGACAGAAACTATGGCTACACCTTC	CAISGIDRNYGYTF
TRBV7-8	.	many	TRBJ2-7	TGTGCCAGCAGCTCTAGCTTGGGACTTCGCTACGAGCAGTACTTC	CASSSSLGLRYEQYF
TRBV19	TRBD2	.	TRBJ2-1	TGTGCCAGTAGTATAGTTCCGGGAGGGCCCTACAATGAGCAGTTCTTC	CASSIVPGGPYNEQFF
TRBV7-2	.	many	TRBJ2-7	TGTGCCAGCAGCTTTTCCAAGGGCAGTCTTAGGGTCGAGCAGTACTTC	CASSFSKGSLRVEQYF
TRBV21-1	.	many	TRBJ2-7	TGTGCCAGCAGCATGGACTCCTACGAGCAGTACTTC	CASSMDSYEQYF
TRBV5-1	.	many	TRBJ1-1	TGCGCCAGCAGCCCCGAGGGTATGGGCACTGAAGCTTTCTTT	CASSPEGMGTEAFF
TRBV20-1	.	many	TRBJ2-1	TGCAGTGCTAGAGTTTTGGGGGGCACCGGAGATAGCGGATATAGCAATGAGCAGTTCTTC	CSARVLGGTGDSGYSNEQFF
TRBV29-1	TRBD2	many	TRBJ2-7	TGCAGCGTTGCCGGGACTAGCGGGAGTCCTGTCTGGGAGCAGTACTTC	CSVAGTSGSPVWEQYF
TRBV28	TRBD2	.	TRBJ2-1	TGTGCCAGCAGTTTGGGGGGGGGGGAAAATGAGCAGTTCTTC	CASSLGGGENEQFF
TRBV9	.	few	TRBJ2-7	TGTGCCAGCAGCGTAGCTCCGCGGGCTAGCTCCTACGAGCAGTACTTC	CASSVAPRASSYEQYF
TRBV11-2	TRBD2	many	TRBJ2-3	TGTGCCAGCAGCTTGTCCCGAATAGCGGGAGGGAGCACAGATACGCAGTATTTT	CASSLSRIAGGSTDTQYF
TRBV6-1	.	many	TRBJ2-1	TGTGCCAGCAGTGAACGGCATACCGGCTCCTACAATGAGCAGTTCTTC	CASSERHTGSYNEQFF
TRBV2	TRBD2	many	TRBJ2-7	TGTGCCAGCAGAGCGGGAGGGGCCTACGAGCAGTACTTC	CASRAGGAYEQYF
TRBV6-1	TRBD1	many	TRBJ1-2	TGTGCCAGCAGTGGACAGGGGGTAGACTATGGCTACACCTTC	CASSGQGVDYGYTF
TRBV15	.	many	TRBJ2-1	TGTGCCACCAGCAGAGAGAGCGGCAATGAGCAGTTCTTC	CATSRESGNEQFF
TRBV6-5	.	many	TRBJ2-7	TGTGCCAGCAGTTATATGGCCCCCCGTTACGAGCAGTACTTC	CASSYMAPRYEQYF
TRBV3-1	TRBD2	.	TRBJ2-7	TGTGCCAGCAGCCAACCGGGACTAGCGGGACCCGAGCAGTACTTC	CASSQPGLAGPEQYF
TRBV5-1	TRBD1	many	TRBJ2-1	TGCGCCAGCAGCTTGCGGGACAGATCCTACAATGAGCAGTTCTTC	CASSLRDRSYNEQFF
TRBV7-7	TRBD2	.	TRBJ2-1	TGTGCTAGCAGCGCAGGGACTAGTCCCGCCAATGAGCAGTTCTTC	CASSAGTSPANEQFF
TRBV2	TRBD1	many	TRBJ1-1	TGTGCCAGCATACAGGGGGTAGTCACTGAAGCTTTCTTT	CASIQGVVTEAFF
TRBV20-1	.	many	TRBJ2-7	TGCAGTGCTAGTTCTCCTCCTACCTACGAGCAGTACTTC	CSASSPPTYEQYF
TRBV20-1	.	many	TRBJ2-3	TGCAGTGCCCCCCCGGAACGTTATGGCACAGATACGCAGTATTTT	CSAPPERYGTDTQYF
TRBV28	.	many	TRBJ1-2	TGTGCCAGCAGTTTATCAGGCAGTCCTAAGGGCTACACCTTC	CASSLSGSPKGYTF
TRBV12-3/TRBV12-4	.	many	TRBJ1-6	TGTGCCAGCAGTTTTCCCAATTCACCCCTCCACTTT	CASSFPNSPLHF
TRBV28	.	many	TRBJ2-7	TGTGCCAGCAGACCTTTTGTCGGGGGAACCTACGAGCAGTACTTC	CASRPFVGGTYEQYF
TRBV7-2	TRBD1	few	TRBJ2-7	TGTGCCAGCAGCTTATGGGGACAGCCACAGAGAGAGCAGTACTTC	CASSLWGQPQREQYF
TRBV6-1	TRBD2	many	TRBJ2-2	TGTGCCAGCGCGGGAGGGAACACCGGGGAGCTGTTTTTT	CASAGGNTGELFF
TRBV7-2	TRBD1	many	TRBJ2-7	TGTGCCAGCAGCTTTGGGGACAGGGGATTCTCCTACGAGCAGTACTTC	CASSFGDRGFSYEQYF
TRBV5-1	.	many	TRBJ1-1	TGCGCCAGCAGTTCATTCGACCCGAACACTGAAGCTTTCTTT	CASSSFDPNTEAFF
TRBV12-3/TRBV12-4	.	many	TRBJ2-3	TGTGCCAGCAGTTTAGGATTTGTGGTCACAGATACGCAGTATTTT	CASSLGFVVTDTQYF
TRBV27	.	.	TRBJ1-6	TGTGCCAGCAGTCCACAACAGGGCCCACCTTCACCCCTCCACTTT	CASSPQQGPPSPLHF
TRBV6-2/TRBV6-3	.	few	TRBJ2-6	TGTGCCAGCAGTTACCCTGGGACACTCGGGGCCAACGTCCTGACTTTC	CASSYPGTLGANVLTF
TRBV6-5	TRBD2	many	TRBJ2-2	TGTGCCAGCAGTTACCGACGCCTAGCGGGAGTTGCCGGGGAGCTGTTTTTT	CASSYRRLAGVAGELFF